Detailed here is one TCR beta chain. This clonotype was counted only a few times. Its antigen is currently not known. There are no base qualities to consult, and no much larger clone falls within one base. The record originates from a study of identical twins (dated by TCRdb to the mid-2010s). Background for the entire study: TCR alpha and beta repertoires from monozygotic twins, unrelated adults of various ages and cord blood were deep-sequenced to test whether fetal clonotypes persist. Replicate twin experiments were performed at different times using different library preparation protocols to rule out contamination.

All donors were healthy Caucasians. The twin cohort comprised three pairs of female monozygotic twins, all aged about 18 to 30 years. Positive isolation kits from Invitrogen were used to isolate the CD4+ and CD8+ T cell populations. The CDR3 starts with the cysteine, ends with the phenylalanine, and has 14 residues. CDR3 DNA only is kept here, 42 bases in frame from base 1. Trimming accounts for 6 bases at V and 5 bases at J, while the number of junction bases matched to no gene is 4. The germline V gene yields MRHNA for CDR1 and SNTAGT for CDR2. Points the paper makes about the study in general: Zero-insertion analyses could be partly confounded by invariant T cells such as MAIT and iNKT, though diverse VJ usage argued against such confounding for most clonotypes. The excess sharing between twins in beta out-of-frame sequences was weaker because fewer shared sequences reduced the signal-to-noise ratio. Compared with coincidental sharing between unrelated individuals, out-of-frame TCR alpha sequences shared between twins showed an excess of sequences with low generation probability. Out-of-frame TCR alpha sharing in monozygotic twins was systematically underestimated by recombination models, whereas sharing between unrelated individuals was in agreement with the recombination models. Because the same donors could not be followed over many years, the conclusions relied on cross-sectional statistical analysis. Fewer insertions were carried by abundant cord blood beta clonotypes; a weaker similar trend was observed in young adult naive repertoires, while no such trend was observed in memory repertoires.

Library creation used 5' RACE. The sample was run on an Illumina HiSeq 2000. A universal primer binding site was added through template switching, and the final cDNA carried a unique molecular identifier so that TCR cDNA molecules could be counted accurately. First-strand cDNA for TCR alpha and beta chains was synthesized from specific primers in the conserved constant-segment region. To control for contamination, every cDNA library carried two barcodes: a SMART-Mk sample barcode plus Illumina barcodes. TruSeq adapter sequences, together with Illumina sample barcodes, were added in two successive PCR steps. TCR alpha and beta cDNA libraries were sequenced on the Illumina HiSeq platform with custom primers. For the original study's pipeline: MiGEC processed the raw reads to extract unique molecular identifiers, while MiXCR was used to determine the CDR3 positions. For each individual, recombination models were inferred using an EM algorithm with the repgenHMM and IGoR tools. Shared clonotype analysis was performed with the tcR package in R, normalizing sharing by the product of cloneset sizes. To study raw recombination without the effects of thymic and clonal selection, out-of-frame nonproductive sequences were analyzed. TCRdb trimmed public reads at Q25 via fastp, called clones via MiXCR and kept in-frame beta chains. Rows matching on CDR3 protein sequence are summarized as one entry with the most common DNA and genes. None of the V and J calls come from the authors' own analysis; TCRdb made them. The sample records 450,000 or so distinct CDR3 sequences, 12% to 15% of which are singletons. The ten most abundant clones make up roughly 0.5% of the sample.

The same sample was also studied in work on yellow fever vaccine responses in identical twins. As the second paper documents: According to the authors, the vaccine-induced T cell response in identical twins seemed to be partly convergent and partly specific to each individual. In identical twins, the study followed T cell clones that responded to the vaccine with precision.

Sequenced material: CD4+ T cells sorted from blood. The sequence links TRBV6-4 to TRBJ1-6, with 7 bases matching TRBD1. This TCR came from a young woman in good health. CDR3 reads: CASRMTGNNSPLHF. At the DNA level, the sequence is TGTGCCAGCAGGATGACAGGGAATAATTCACCCCTCCACTTT.